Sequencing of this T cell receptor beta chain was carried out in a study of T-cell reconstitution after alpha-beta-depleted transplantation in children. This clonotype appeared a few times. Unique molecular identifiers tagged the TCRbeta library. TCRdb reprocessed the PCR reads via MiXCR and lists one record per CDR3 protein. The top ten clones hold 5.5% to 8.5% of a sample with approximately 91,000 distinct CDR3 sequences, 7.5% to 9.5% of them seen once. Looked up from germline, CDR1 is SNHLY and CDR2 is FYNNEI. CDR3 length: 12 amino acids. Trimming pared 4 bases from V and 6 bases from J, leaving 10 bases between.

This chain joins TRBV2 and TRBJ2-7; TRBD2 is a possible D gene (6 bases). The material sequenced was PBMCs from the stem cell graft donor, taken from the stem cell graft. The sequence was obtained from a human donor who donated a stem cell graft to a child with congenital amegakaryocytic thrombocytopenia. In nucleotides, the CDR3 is TGTGCCAGCAGTGGTTTGGGGGGCGAGCAGTACTTC. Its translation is CASSGLGGEQYF.